One T cell receptor (beta chain) is described in this entry. The antigen remains unidentified. The V end lost 7 bases, the J end lost 4 bases, and 13 bases lay between the germline ends. Germline V lookup: CDR1 MDHEN, CDR2 SYDVKM. The CDR3 runs to 14 residues. The data belong to a study of T cell repertoires in cytomegalovirus infection. Across the study: In the study, CMV epitopes included recently identified HLA-C-restricted and well-studied HLA-B-restricted ones.

TCRdb reprocessed the reads with MiXCR, giving one entry per CDR3 protein. In the table there are hundreds of thousands of distinct CDR3 sequences, 25% to 40% of which are singletons. This specimen consisted of cultured CD8+ T cells from PBMCs, obtained from culture after CMV antigen stimulation. V is TRBV28 and J is TRBJ2-2; weak D call: TRBD1 (6 bases). The clonotype was recovered from a human donor in good health (CMV status not recorded). Some clones in this sample may be carry-over from other donors' samples. The CDR3 loop reads CASNPAGVTGELFF. Written as DNA, the CDR3 is TGTGCCAGCAACCCCGCAGGGGTCACCGGGGAGCTGTTTTTT.